This T cell receptor (beta chain) stems from a study of cytomegalovirus exposure and HLA in healthy donors (dated by TCRdb to 2016 to 2017). General notes on the study: An earlier analysis of several hundred of the donors reported 250 to 350 Gb of sequence data and around 100 million unique TCR beta sequences obtained from around 190 million T cells. All discovery cohort repertoires had been generated using a single sequencing platform. Roughly 5 DR-DQ haplotypes were handled as single units for association and clustering, since linkage in the cohort was strong. An early release that covered fewer than 750 HLA-typed donors contained about 300 gigabases of sequencing data and tens of millions of unique TCR sequences. A later analysis re-examined previously published TCR beta repertoires from around 670 donors and added high-resolution HLA genotyping to investigate patterns of TCR occurrence. A later genetic analysis took genome-wide SNP genotypes for about 60% of the roughly 670 donors and used that subset as a discovery cohort. The number of typed donors differed by locus: about 620-640 for A, B, C, DRB1 and DQB1; approximately 520 for DQA1; around 580 for DPA1; and around 490 for DPB1. Both class I and class II loci were covered by HLA typing, at four-digit resolution. Among the 398 genotyped donors, around 81% belonged to the genetic ancestry cluster associated with self-reported Caucasian donors. To predict cytomegalovirus infection status, the study combined high-throughput TCR immunosequencing, statistical association of individual TCRs with disease status, and machine learning. Donor age, sex, ethnicity and CMV serostatus were compiled together with the repertoire data. A separate validation cohort of 90 to 150 different subjects was used in addition to the roughly 700-subject first cohort. Among around 400 genotyped donors of the cohort, an average of around 250,000 unique TCR beta nucleotide sequences was sequenced per donor, of which 15% to 20% were non-productive. The later analysis used no new phenotypic data to find candidate immune exposures, relying instead on TCR beta sequences and their occurrence across donors. The study aimed to test whether signatures of past pathogen exposure could be identified by cataloging public T cell receptors. In an earlier analysis of around 540 of the donors, high-throughput TCR beta sequencing was used to judge whether each TCR beta V gene segment behaved as functional or pseudogenic. The study used immunosequencing to profile the T cell repertoires of approximately 690 subjects and linked those repertoires to cytomegalovirus serostatus. The investigation overall reported the following: The study listed 150 to 200 TCR beta chains as associated with cytomegalovirus. Because some donors lacked HLA typing at each locus, the association tests relied only on the typed subset. The classifier was reported to diagnose cytomegalovirus status with high specificity and sensitivity in both the original and validation cohorts. In this cohort, only TCR beta chains were sequenced, and detectable features were limited by the absence of alpha or paired-chain data. An earlier analysis of 587 of the donors showed that most TCR beta V segments appeared in productive rearrangements either about 87% or about 30% of the time, which broadly matched IMGT annotations. Several of the top co-occurrence clusters appeared to be linked to parvovirus B19, influenza, CMV and Epstein-Barr virus, according to a later analysis. Specific HLA alleles were associated with 15,000 to 20,000 TCR beta sequences at a false discovery rate of 0.05 in a later analysis. A few of the identified cytomegalovirus-associated TCR beta chains were confirmed in vitro to be specific for cytomegalovirus antigens. A group of highly shared sequence variants was considered likely to be a technical artifact of the sequencing pipeline. Roughly uniform sequencing depth across donors was assumed in presence/absence analyses, although this assumption may not hold. According to a later analysis, TCR association rates differed among HLA loci, with DRB1 alleles showing the most associated TCRs and HLA-C alleles showing the fewest. Assigning TCR associations to individual alleles was difficult when HLA alleles, especially DR and DQ, strongly co-occurred. A further reported finding was that TCR beta sequences accurately predicted the HLA-A and HLA-B alleles for most subjects in the first cohort. In a later analysis, HLA-associated TCR beta chains were found to be more clonally expanded and to have lower generation probabilities than equally common non-associated chains. Linkage disequilibrium might explain the correlated functional status among segregating V segments, but an unknown experimental factor could not be ruled out. In a later analysis, most CMV-associated TCR beta chains were found to appear HLA-restricted, with HLA associations seemingly driven largely by CMV exposure. While some public TCRs were present in many individuals, most TCR sequences turned up only very rarely across donors. In a later genetic analysis, fewer N-insertions in productive TCRs were reported among donors in an Asian-associated ancestry cluster than the approximately 670-donor mean. Immune exposure information for the cohort was limited to CMV serostatus. In a later genetic analysis, a missense DCLRE1C variant was associated with V-gene and J-gene trimming of TCR beta chains, and the association was replicated in an independent cohort. According to the authors, the approach could potentially be generalized to other disease states and immunological phenotypes. Because counts were too low, 15 to 20 rarely observed V segments, including chromosome 9 orphons, were excluded from the earlier analysis of around 590 of the donors.

In the case of this clone: No antigen is known for it. No much larger clone exists at a distance of one base, and base qualities are not known.

The cohort consisted of some 670 healthy bone marrow donors. All cohort members were sampled while nominally healthy, although unrecorded immune exposures were likely present. The donor was CMV seropositive and belonged to the group of around 300 seropositive cohort members. A peripheral blood sample was provided by each donor, and peripheral blood mononuclear cells were used for TCR beta sequencing. Genomic DNA was extracted from the blood cell samples with the Qiagen DNeasy Blood Extraction Kit. The library was generated by the immunoSEQ multiplex PCR assay. For the multiplex PCR, a mixture combining 60 forward primers for TCR Vbeta segments and 13 reverse primers for TCR Jbeta segments was used. The CDR3 region of rearranged TCR beta genes was amplified from genomic DNA by a multiplex PCR assay. The amplified TCR beta libraries were sequenced on the Illumina HiSeq System as 87-base-pair reads. Per the authors' processing: In a later analysis, 70 million to 95 million unique TCR beta chains were counted across the 650 to 750 repertoires, and about 9.9 million of these chains were shared by at least two donors. Raw reads were error-corrected and collapsed into unique sequences by a nearest-neighbor algorithm in which closely related sequences were merged to remove PCR and sequencing errors. Alignment of CDR3 sequences to IMGT reference sequences was used to assign V, D and J gene segments. Each retained sequence needed at least a six-nucleotide match to both a V gene segment and a J gene segment. A rearrangement counted as productive if the CDR3 had no stop codons and remained in frame with V and J, and every other rearrangement counted as non-productive. CDR3 was defined according to IMGT convention as the region running from the second conserved V-encoded cysteine to the conserved J-encoded phenylalanine. The earlier analysis of about 500 of the donors excluded sequences that lacked an unambiguous match to a single V gene segment. In an earlier analysis of approximately 590 of the donors, V segments were called functional above 56.7% productive rearrangements and were called segregating when the between-donor standard deviation exceeded 5%. A statistical classification framework was built for diagnosing cytomegalovirus status from the catalog of TCR beta chain sequences. V and J gene assignment, in a later analysis, came from comparing TCR nucleotide sequences with IMGT/GENE-DB human TR gene sequences. The TCRdist pipeline was used in a later analysis to assign CDR3 sequences and most-parsimonious VDJ recombination scenarios. In a later analysis, each TCR beta chain was defined by its CDR3 amino acid sequence together with its V-gene family, and reads without a unique V-gene family were excluded. As a way to deal with suspected cross-contamination and a sequencing artifact, a later analysis dropped roughly 620 nucleotide sequences that were highly shared and had low generation probability. A later analysis calculated a clonal expansion index for each public chain from normalized within-repertoire ranks of inferred template counts. A later analysis computed generation probabilities with a VDJ recombination model fitted to out-of-frame rearrangements, and checked the results against IGoR. A later analysis scored TCR-TCR, TCR-HLA and TCR-CMV co-occurrence with hypergeometric tests, applying a repertoire-size bias correction to TCR pairs. A later analysis estimated false discovery rates by permuting HLA or CMV assignments 20 times. In a later analysis, co-occurring TCRs were grouped using DBSCAN, and TCRdist sequence similarity was added for clustering within HLA-allele-positive subsets. Repertoires with fewer than 30,000 or more than 120,000 public chains, plus five repertoires with anomalous nucleotide sharing, were excluded from co-occurrence clustering. TCRdb took this table from immuneACCESS and kept in-frame rearrangements with V and J called. Such tables lack part of the clones; where checked against another copy, unresolved V genes explain under half of the gap, and the rest is unexplained. V and J calls and clone size are as listed in that table; D and trimming were resolved from the DNA. The sample has roughly 150,000 clones on record, around four fifths of them singletons. The leading ten clones occupy 9.5% to 10% of the sample.

What was sequenced was PBMCs. This TCR derives from a man aged 18 to 29 in good health and CMV-seropositive.

The DNA is as follows: TGTGCCAGCAGCCACAAAATGGTTCTCGGGGAGGGAGAGACCCAGTACTTC. Its protein product is CASSHKMVLGEGETQYF. The chain employs TRBV7-9 and TRBJ2-5, with TRBD2 identical over 7 junction bases. The germline V gene (reference sequence) sets CDR1 to SEHNR and CDR2 to FQNEAQ. The CDR3 covers 17 residues, taking in both the cysteine and the phenylalanine. Kept here is only the CDR3 DNA, which spans 51 bases and is read in frame from base 1. Relative to germline, V is missing 5 bases and J is missing 4 bases, with 16 bases of the junction outside any gene match.